These 5 T cell receptor beta chains originate from one sample sequenced in a study of T-cell reconstitution after alpha-beta-depleted transplantation in children. A TCRbeta library incorporating unique molecular identifiers was prepared. MiXCR, applied by TCRdb to the PCR reads, yields one record per CDR3 protein. The sample lists about 370,000 distinct CDR3 sequences, 20% occurring once. Source: PBMCs from the stem cell graft donor, taken from the stem cell graft. Receptors originate from a human donor who donated a stem cell graft to a child with acute myeloid leukemia.

The chain's CDR3 is CASKDSVVGELFF. CDR3 bases: TGTGCCAGCAAGGATAGCGTGGTCGGGGAGCTGTTTTTT. The chain links TRBV2 to TRBJ2-2, with a weak D call TRBD2 (5 bases). The CDR3 is 13 residues long. The germline gives CDR1 SNHLY, CDR2 FYNNEI. The V end lost 7 bases, the J end lost 7 bases, and 13 bases lay between the germline ends. The whole variable domain, filled in from reference TRBV2 and TRBJ2-2, reads EPEVTQTPSHQVTQMGQEVILRCVPISNHLYFYWYRQILGQKVEFLVSFYNNEISEKSEIFDDQFSVERPDGSNFTLKIRSTKLEDSAMYFCASKDSVVGELFFGEGSRLTVL.

This clonotype was picked up a small number of times. The V and J genes are TRBV5-1 and TRBJ2-1; 13 bases are a match to TRBD2. The trim removed 4 bases at V and 0 bases at J, leaving 13 bases unmatched. The V gene's germline CDR1 is SGHRS and CDR2 YFSETQ. The CDR3 loop spans 20 amino acids. This CDR3 reads CASSQRTSGREWSSYNEQFF. In DNA form, the CDR3 reads TGCGCCAGCAGCCAACGGACTAGCGGGAGAGAGTGGAGCTCCTACAATGAGCAGTTCTTC.

The chain combines TRBV18 with TRBJ1-1; D not resolved. V was cut by 2 bases and J by 3 bases, with 13 bases left in between. CDR1 is KGHSH and CDR2 is LQKENI in the germline V gene. CDR3 length: 15 residues. In nucleotides, the CDR3 is TGTGCCAGCTCACCAACCAGGATAGCAGACACTGAAGCTTTCTTT. Its protein product is CASSPTRIADTEAFF. Based on the CDR3 plus reference TRBV18 and TRBJ1-1, the full variable domain is NAGVMQNPRHLVRRRGQEARLRCSPMKGHSHVYWYRQLPEEGLKFMVYLQKENIIDESGMPKERFSAEFPKEGPSILRIQQVVRGDSAAYFCASSPTRIADTEAFFGQGTRLTVV.

This clonotype was detected a few times. The V gene is TRBV7-8, the J gene TRBJ2-7; perhaps TRBD2 as D (6 bases). The germline V gene has CDR1 SGHVS and CDR2 FQNEAQ. Trimming removed 3 bases from V and 6 bases from J, with 9 bases in between. The CDR3 totals 12 residues. CDR3 DNA sequence: TGTGCCAGCAGCTTCTACGGGGGCGAGCAGTACTTC. Its protein product is CASSFYGGEQYF.

This clonotype has ten or more counts. The chain combines TRBV29-1 with TRBJ1-1; a weak D match, TRBD1 (6 bases). Deletions cut 0 bases from V and 8 bases from J, with 16 bases between. The CDR3 runs 14 residues. Germline-derived CDR1 and CDR2 are SQVTM and ANQGSEA. The CDR3 spells CSVEDRRGAREAFF. Here the CDR3 DNA reads TGCAGCGTTGAAGATAGACGGGGGGCTAGGGAAGCTTTCTTT. Based on the CDR3 plus reference TRBV29-1 and TRBJ1-1, the full variable domain is SAVISQKPSRDICQRGTSLTIQCQVDSQVTMMFWYRQQPGQSLTLIATANQGSEATYESGFVIDKFPISRPNLTFSTLTVSNMSPEDSSIYLCSVEDRRGAREAFFGQGTRLTVV.